The 8 T cell receptor beta chains in this list originate from one sample, sequenced in a study of PD-1 blockade in classical Hodgkin lymphoma. Clones were sequenced by immunoSEQ multiplex PCR, and TCRdb holds only the in-frame ones, with some missing. Here the sample spans 20,000 to 25,000 clones, 85% to 95% being singletons. Time point indicated: newly diagnosed, previously untreated cHL patient sample. Magnetic negative selection purified CD4+ T cells from thawed PBMCs. Sequenced material: CD4+ T cells from blood. The receptors here all came from a human donor with classical Hodgkin lymphoma.

The chain has TRBV18 and TRBJ2-7; possibly TRBD2 for D (6 bases). The germline CDR1 and CDR2 sequences are KGHSH and LQKENI. V was cut by 3 bases and J by 3 bases, with 9 bases left in between. The length of the CDR3 is 13 residues. CDR3 residues: CASSPGLLYEQYF. CDR3 sequence (DNA): TGTGCCAGCTCACCTGGACTACTCTACGAGCAGTACTTC. Variable domain in full (rest from reference TRBV18 and TRBJ2-7): NAGVMQNPRHLVRRRGQEARLRCSPMKGHSHVYWYRQLPEEGLKFMVYLQKENIIDESGMPKERFSAEFPKEGPSILRIQQVVRGDSAAYFCASSPGLLYEQYFGPGTRLTVT.

The chain couples TRBV19 to TRBJ2-6; D ambiguous. The germline gives CDR1 LNHDA, CDR2 SQIVND (reference sequence). Trimming left V 1 base short and J 1 base short, with 5 bases between. This CDR3 spans 15 amino acids. DNA of the CDR3: TGTGCCAGTAGTATAGGCCCGTCTGGGGCCAACGTCCTGACTTTC. It translates to CASSIGPSGANVLTF.

V gene TRBV7-9 combines with J gene TRBJ2-1; 7 bases map to TRBD2. The junction had 4 bases not matched to a gene; V was cut back by 11 bases and J by 3 bases. CDR1 SEHNR and CDR2 FQNEAQ come from the germline V gene (reference sequence). The CDR3 is made up of 12 amino acids. CDR3 in DNA: TGTGCCGTTCCTAGCGGCTACAATGAGCAGTTCTTC. Translating it yields CAVPSGYNEQFF.

This rearrangement joins TRBV7-8 to TRBJ2-1; D may be TRBD1 (6 bases). CDR3 length: 13 residues. Germline lookup yields CDR1 SGHVS and CDR2 FQNEAQ. Trimming pared 6 bases from V and 7 bases from J, leaving 13 bases between. The CDR3 loop is CASREGGRNEQFF. DNA for the CDR3: TGTGCCAGCAGAGAAGGGGGAAGGAATGAGCAGTTCTTC.

As for this clone: Within the sample, other DNA sequences also encode this same CDR3. This rearrangement joins TRBV18 to TRBJ2-3; no clear D gene. The germline gives CDR1 KGHSH, CDR2 LQKENI. The CDR3 spans 12 residues. Trimming left V 6 bases short and J 0 bases short, with 4 bases between. The CDR3 region has the DNA TGTGCCAGCTCTCCTAGCACAGATACGCAGTATTTT. Translation: CASSPSTDTQYF.

This clone turned up a few times. The chain uses TRBV5-5 and TRBJ1-2, with TRBD1 matching 9 bases. Germline V CDR1 and CDR2: SGHKS, YYEKEE (reference sequence). J was trimmed by 7 bases and V by 3 bases; bases with no gene match: 4. The CDR3 length is 13 residues. The CDR3: CASSWTGVAGYTF. The DNA for the CDR3 is TGTGCCAGCAGCTGGACAGGGGTGGCTGGCTACACCTTC.

V is TRBV6-1 and J is TRBJ2-1; 8 nucleotides line up with TRBD2. J lost 4 bases, V lost 6 bases, and 8 bases had no gene match. Germline CDR1 reads MNHNS; CDR2 reads SASEGT. The CDR3 is made up of 15 amino acids. The CDR3 sequence: CASSRGGYPYNEQFF. The DNA for the CDR3 is TGTGCCAGCAGCCGGGGGGGCTATCCGTACAATGAGCAGTTCTTC.

CDR3 nucleotide sequence: TGTGCCAGCAGTTATAACGGTTTGGATCAGCCCCAGCATTTT. Translating it yields CASSYNGLDQPQHF. The genes are TRBV6-6 and TRBJ1-5; D gene uncertain. The CDR3 has 14 residues. Between the trimmed V and J ends, which lost 3 bases and 5 bases, there was a span of 11 bases. The germline V gene encodes CDR1 MNHNY and CDR2 SVGAGI (reference sequence).